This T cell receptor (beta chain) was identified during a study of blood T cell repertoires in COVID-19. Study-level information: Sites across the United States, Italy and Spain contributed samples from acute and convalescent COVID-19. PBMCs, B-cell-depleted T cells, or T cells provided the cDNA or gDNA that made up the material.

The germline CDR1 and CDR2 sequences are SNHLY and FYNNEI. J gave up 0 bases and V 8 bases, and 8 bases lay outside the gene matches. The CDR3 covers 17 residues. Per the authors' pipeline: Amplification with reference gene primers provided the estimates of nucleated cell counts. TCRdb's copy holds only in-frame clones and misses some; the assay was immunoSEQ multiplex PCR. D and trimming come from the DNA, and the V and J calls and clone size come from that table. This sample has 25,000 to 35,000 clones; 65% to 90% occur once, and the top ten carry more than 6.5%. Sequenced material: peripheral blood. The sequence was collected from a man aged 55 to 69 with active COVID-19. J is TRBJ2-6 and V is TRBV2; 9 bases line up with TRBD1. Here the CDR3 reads CASQTGQGNSGANVLTF. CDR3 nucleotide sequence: TGTGCCAGCCAGACGGGACAGGGTAACTCTGGGGCCAACGTCCTGACTTTC.